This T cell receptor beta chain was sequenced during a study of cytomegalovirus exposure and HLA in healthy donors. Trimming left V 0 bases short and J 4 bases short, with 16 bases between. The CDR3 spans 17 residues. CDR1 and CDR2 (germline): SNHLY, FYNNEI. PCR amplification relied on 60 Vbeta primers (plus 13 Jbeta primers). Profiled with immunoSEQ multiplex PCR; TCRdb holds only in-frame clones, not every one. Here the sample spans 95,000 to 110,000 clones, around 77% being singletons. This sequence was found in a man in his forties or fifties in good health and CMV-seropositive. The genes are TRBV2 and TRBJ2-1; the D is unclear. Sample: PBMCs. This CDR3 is CASSEAQSQALYNEQFF. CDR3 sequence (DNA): TGTGCCAGCAGTGAAGCGCAGAGTCAGGCGCTTTACAATGAGCAGTTCTTC.